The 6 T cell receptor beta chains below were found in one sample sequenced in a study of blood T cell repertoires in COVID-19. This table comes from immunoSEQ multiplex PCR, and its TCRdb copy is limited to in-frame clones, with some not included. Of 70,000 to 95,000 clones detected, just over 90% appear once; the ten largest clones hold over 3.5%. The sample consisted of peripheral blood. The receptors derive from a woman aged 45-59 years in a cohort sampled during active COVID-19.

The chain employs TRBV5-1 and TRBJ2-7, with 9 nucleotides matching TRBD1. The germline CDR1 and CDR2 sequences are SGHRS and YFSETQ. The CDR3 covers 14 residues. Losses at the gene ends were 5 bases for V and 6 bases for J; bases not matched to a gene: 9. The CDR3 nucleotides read TGCGCCAGCAGGCCCGGGACAGGGAAAGGCGAGCAGTACTTC. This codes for CASRPGTGKGEQYF.

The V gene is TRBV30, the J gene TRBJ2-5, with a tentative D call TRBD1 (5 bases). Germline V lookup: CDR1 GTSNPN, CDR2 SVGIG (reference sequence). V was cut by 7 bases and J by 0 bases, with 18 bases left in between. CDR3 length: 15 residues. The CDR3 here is CALTMDTTYQETQYF. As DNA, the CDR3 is TGTGCCTTAACTATGGACACCACGTACCAAGAGACCCAGTACTTC. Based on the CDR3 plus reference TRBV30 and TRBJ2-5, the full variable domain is SQTIHQWPATLVQPVGSPLSLECTVEGTSNPNLYWYRQAAGRGLQLLFYSVGIGQISSEVPQNLSASRPQDRQFILSSKKLLLSDSGFYLCALTMDTTYQETQYFGPGTRLLVL.

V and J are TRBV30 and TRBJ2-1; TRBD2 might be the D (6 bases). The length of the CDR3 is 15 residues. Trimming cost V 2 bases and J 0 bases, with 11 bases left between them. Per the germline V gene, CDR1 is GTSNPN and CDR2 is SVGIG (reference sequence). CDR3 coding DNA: TGTGCCTGGAGTCGGGACGGGAGCTCCTACAATGAGCAGTTCTTC. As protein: CAWSRDGSSYNEQFF.

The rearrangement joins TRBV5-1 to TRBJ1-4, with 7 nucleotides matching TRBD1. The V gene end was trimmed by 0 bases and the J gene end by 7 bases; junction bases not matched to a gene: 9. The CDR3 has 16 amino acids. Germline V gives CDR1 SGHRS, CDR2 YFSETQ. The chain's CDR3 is CASSLARRQGGEKLFF. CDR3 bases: TGCGCCAGCAGCTTGGCCCGGAGACAGGGTGGTGAAAAACTGTTTTTT.

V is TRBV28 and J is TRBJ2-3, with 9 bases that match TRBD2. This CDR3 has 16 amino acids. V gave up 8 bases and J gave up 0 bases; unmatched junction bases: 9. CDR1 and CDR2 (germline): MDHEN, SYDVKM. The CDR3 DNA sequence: TGTGCCAGCTCTAGGTCTAGCGGGGAAAGCACAGATACGCAGTATTTT. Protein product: CASSRSSGESTDTQYF.

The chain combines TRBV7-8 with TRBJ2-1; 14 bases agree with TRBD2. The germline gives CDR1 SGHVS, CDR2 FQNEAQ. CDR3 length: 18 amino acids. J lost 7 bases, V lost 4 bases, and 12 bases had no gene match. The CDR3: CASSSRTSGGPVVNEQFF. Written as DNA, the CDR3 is TGTGCCAGCAGCTCCAGGACTAGCGGGGGGCCCGTGGTGAATGAGCAGTTCTTC.